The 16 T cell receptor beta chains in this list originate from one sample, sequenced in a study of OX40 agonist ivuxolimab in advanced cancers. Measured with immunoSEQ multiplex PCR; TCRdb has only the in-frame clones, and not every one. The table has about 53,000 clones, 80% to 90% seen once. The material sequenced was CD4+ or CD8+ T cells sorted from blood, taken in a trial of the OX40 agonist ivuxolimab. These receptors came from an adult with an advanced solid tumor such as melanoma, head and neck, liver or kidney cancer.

CDR3 region: CASSPTGGTGNTIYF. The DNA for the CDR3 is TGTGCCAGCAGCCCTACAGGGGGCACTGGAAACACCATATATTTT. The V and J genes are TRBV5-6 and TRBJ1-3; 9 nucleotides line up with TRBD1. The CDR3 spans 15 residues. With V trimmed by 4 bases and J by 2 bases, 4 bases remained unmatched. Per the germline V gene, CDR1 is SGHDT and CDR2 is YYEEEE. Combining the CDR3 with reference TRBV5-6 and TRBJ1-3 gives the whole variable domain DAGVTQSPTHLIKTRGQQVTLRCSPKSGHDTVSWYQQALGQGPQFIFQYYEEEERQRGNFPDRFSGHQFPNYSSELNVNALLLGDSALYLCASSPTGGTGNTIYFGEGSWLTVV.

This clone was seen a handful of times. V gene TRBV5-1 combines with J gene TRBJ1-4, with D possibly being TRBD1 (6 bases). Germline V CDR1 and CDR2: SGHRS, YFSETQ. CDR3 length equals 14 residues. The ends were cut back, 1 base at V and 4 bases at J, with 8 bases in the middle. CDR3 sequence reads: CASSLTGNNEKLFF. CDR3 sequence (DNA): TGCGCCAGCAGCTTGACAGGGAATAATGAAAAACTGTTTTTT.

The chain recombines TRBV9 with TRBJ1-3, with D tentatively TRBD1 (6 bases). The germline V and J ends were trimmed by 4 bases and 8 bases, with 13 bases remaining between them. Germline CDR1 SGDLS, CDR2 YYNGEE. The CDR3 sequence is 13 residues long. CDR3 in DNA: TGTGCCAGCAGCACCCGACAGGCGGACACCATATATTTT. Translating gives CASSTRQADTIYF.

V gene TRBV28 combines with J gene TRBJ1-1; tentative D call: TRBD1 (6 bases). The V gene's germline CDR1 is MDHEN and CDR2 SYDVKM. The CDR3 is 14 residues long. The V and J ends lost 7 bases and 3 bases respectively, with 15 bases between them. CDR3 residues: CASTLSGGYTEAFF. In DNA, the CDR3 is TGTGCCAGCACCCTATCGGGGGGCTACACTGAAGCTTTCTTT.

The chain's CDR3 is CASSLGGPQHF. The DNA for the CDR3 is TGTGCCAGCAGCTTGGGAGGGCCCCAGCATTTT. The J gene is TRBJ1-5, the V gene TRBV4-2; no reliable D call. Germline CDR1 reads LGHNA; CDR2 reads YNFKEQ. V shed 5 bases and J shed 9 bases, with 8 bases lying between them. This CDR3 comprises 11 residues.

The CDR3 coding sequence is TGTGCCAGCAGTCCATTTCCAGGCACTGAAGCTTTCTTT. This sequence encodes CASSPFPGTEAFF. The rearrangement joins TRBV6-4 to TRBJ1-1, with D uncertain. Per germline, CDR1 MRHNA and CDR2 SNTAGT. This CDR3 is built from 13 residues. V lost 5 bases and J lost 4, with 11 bases in between.

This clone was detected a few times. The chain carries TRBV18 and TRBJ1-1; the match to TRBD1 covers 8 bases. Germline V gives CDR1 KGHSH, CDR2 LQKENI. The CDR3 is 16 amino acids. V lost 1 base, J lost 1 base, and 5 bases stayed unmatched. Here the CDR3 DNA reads TGTGCCAGCTCACCACGGCAGGGGGCGACGAACACTGAAGCTTTCTTT. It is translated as CASSPRQGATNTEAFF.

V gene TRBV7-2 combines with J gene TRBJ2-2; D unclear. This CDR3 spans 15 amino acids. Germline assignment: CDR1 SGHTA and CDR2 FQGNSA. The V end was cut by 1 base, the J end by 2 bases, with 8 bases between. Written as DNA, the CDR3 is TGTGCCAGCAGCTTAGAACAGTTCAACACCGGGGAGCTGTTTTTT. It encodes CASSLEQFNTGELFF.

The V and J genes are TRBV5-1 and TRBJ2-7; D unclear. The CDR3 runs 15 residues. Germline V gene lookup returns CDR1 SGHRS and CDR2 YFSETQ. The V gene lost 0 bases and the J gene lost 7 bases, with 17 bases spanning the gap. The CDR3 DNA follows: TGCGCCAGCAGCTTGGGGGCCGGCCTCCAATTGGAGCAGTACTTC. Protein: CASSLGAGLQLEQYF.

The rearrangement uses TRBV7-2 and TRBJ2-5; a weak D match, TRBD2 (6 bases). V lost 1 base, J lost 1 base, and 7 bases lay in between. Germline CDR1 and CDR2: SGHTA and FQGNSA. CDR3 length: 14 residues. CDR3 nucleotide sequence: TGTGCCAGCAGCTTAGTTAGCGGCCAAGAGACCCAGTACTTC. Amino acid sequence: CASSLVSGQETQYF.

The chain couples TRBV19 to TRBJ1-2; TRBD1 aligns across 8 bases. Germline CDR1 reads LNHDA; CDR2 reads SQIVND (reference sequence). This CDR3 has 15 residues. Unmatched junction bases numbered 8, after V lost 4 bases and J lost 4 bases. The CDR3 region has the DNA TGTGCCAGTAGTAGAACCCAGGGGGCTGGCTATGGCTACACCTTC. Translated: CASSRTQGAGYGYTF. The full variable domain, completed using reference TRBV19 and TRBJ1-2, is DGGITQSPKYLFRKEGQNVTLSCEQNLNHDAMYWYRQDPGQGLRLIYYSQIVNDFQKGDIAEGYSVSREKKESFPLTVTSAQKNPTAFYLCASSRTQGAGYGYTFGSGTRLTVV.

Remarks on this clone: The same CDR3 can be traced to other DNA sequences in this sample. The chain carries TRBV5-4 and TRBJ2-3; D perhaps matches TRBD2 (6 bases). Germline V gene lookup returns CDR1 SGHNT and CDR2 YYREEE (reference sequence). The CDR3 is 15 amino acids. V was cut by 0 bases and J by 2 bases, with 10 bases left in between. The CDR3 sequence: CASSLDSGLTDTQYF. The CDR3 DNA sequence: TGTGCCAGCAGCTTGGATAGCGGCCTCACAGATACGCAGTATTTT.

The CDR3 DNA is TGTGCCAGCAGCGTAGACCCAGCGACCTATGGCTACACCTTC. Translating gives CASSVDPATYGYTF. This rearrangement joins TRBV9 to TRBJ1-2, with D uncertain. CDR1 and CDR2 (germline): SGDLS, YYNGEE. The CDR3 loop spans 14 amino acids. V was cut by 0 bases and J by 4 bases, with 10 bases left in between.

CDR3 nucleotides: TGTGCCAGCTCATCCACAGGGGCTAACTATGGCTACACCTTC. Translated: CASSSTGANYGYTF. V gene TRBV18 combines with J gene TRBJ1-2, with 7 bases identical to TRBD1. Trimming took 5 bases from V and 0 from J; bases not matched to a gene: 3. CDR3 length: 14 amino acids. Germline assignment: CDR1 KGHSH and CDR2 LQKENI.

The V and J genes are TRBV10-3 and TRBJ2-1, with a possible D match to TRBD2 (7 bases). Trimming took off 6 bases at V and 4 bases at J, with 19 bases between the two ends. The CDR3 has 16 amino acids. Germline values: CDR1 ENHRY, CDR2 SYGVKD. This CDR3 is CAISDGGGGSYNEQFF. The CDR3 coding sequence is TGTGCCATCAGCGACGGGGGCGGCGGGAGTTACAATGAGCAGTTCTTC.

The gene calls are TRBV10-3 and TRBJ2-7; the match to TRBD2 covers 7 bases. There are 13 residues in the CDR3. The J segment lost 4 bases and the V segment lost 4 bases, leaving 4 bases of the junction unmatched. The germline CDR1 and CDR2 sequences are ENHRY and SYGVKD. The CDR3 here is CAISGRGGYEQYF. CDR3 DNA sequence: TGTGCCATCAGTGGGCGGGGAGGGTACGAGCAGTACTTC.